The rows below give T cell receptor beta chains drawn from one sample of a study of beta chain features in type 1 diabetes. Here immunoSEQ multiplex PCR was the method, and the copy in TCRdb shows in-frame clones only, minus some. The profile shows a few hundred thousand clones, 25% to 35% of them singletons. The sequencing sample was made of central memory CD4+ T cells from blood. These receptors came from a young man in good health. The CDR3 runs from the conserved cysteine through the conserved F or W. D genes are given only for firm matches. Clone size is not always given. Where it is, it says once, few, many or a class for expanded clones.

. TRBJ2-3 TRBV7-2 . CASSSSGASSTDTQYF TGTGCCAGCAGCTCTTCAGGGGCTTCTAGCACAGATACGCAGTATTTT
. TRBJ2-1 TRBV28 . CASSTPPAGQFF TGTGCCAGCAGTACTCCCCCTGCGGGGCAGTTCTTC
few TRBJ2-2 TRBV30 TRBD2 CAWSVPPSGRYRTGELFF TGTGCCTGGAGTGTACCCCCCAGCGGGAGGTATCGGACCGGGGAGCTGTTTTTT
. TRBJ2-7 TRBV30 TRBD2 CAWDRKGSGRIYEQYF TGTGCCTGGGACAGAAAGGGGAGCGGGAGGATCTACGAGCAGTACTTC
few TRBJ2-1 TRBV4-3 . CASSQEPQSEQFF TGCGCCAGCAGCCAAGAGCCCCAGAGTGAGCAGTTCTTC
few TRBJ2-2 TRBV11-3 . CASSLELGTGELFF TGTGCCAGCAGCTTAGAACTGGGCACCGGGGAGCTGTTTTTT
few TRBJ1-5 TRBV29-1 . CSVLLFGQASNQPQHF TGCAGCGTTCTTTTGTTCGGGCAGGCCTCCAATCAGCCCCAGCATTTT
few TRBJ1-1 TRBV30 . CAWSVGPNTEAFF TGTGCCTGGAGTGTAGGTCCGAACACTGAAGCTTTCTTT
few TRBJ2-6 TRBV5-1 TRBD1 CASSQDGTVFSGANVLTF TGCGCCAGCAGCCAAGACGGGACAGTCTTCTCTGGGGCCAACGTCCTGACTTTC
. TRBJ2-5 TRBV29-1 TRBD2 CSVEPPSGGIMTQYF TGCAGCGTTGAACCGCCTAGCGGGGGCATTATGACCCAGTACTTC
. TRBJ2-7 TRBV18 TRBD1 CASSPGQGPYEQYF TGTGCCAGCTCACCGGGACAGGGTCCCTACGAGCAGTACTTC
. TRBJ2-5 TRBV7-8 TRBD1 CASSYGQGARETQYF TGTGCCAGCAGCTATGGACAGGGGGCGCGGGAGACCCAGTACTTC